This entry describes one T cell receptor (beta chain). No antigen is known for it. The sample is drawn from a study of glioma-infiltrating T cells after dendritic cell vaccination. Described time point: after dendritic cell vaccination, including at tumor progression/relapse. Study findings and constraints: Only a small number of patients had complete blood and tumor samples.

CDR1 and CDR2 from the germline V gene are MNHEY and SVGAGI. The CDR3 spans 13 residues. Trimming stripped 5 bases from V and 3 bases from J, with 11 bases between. Here immunoSEQ multiplex PCR was the method, and the copy in TCRdb shows in-frame clones only, minus some. Of just under 100,000 clones in the sample, over 80% are singletons; the top ten hold 4.5% to 5.5%. Source: blood, taken after dendritic cell vaccination. V is TRBV6-5 and J is TRBJ2-7, with D possibly TRBD1 on 6 matching bases. The TCR comes from a human donor with glioblastoma. CDR3: CASSRTDVYEQYF. Written as DNA, the CDR3 is TGTGCCAGCAGTCGGACAGACGTCTACGAGCAGTACTTC.